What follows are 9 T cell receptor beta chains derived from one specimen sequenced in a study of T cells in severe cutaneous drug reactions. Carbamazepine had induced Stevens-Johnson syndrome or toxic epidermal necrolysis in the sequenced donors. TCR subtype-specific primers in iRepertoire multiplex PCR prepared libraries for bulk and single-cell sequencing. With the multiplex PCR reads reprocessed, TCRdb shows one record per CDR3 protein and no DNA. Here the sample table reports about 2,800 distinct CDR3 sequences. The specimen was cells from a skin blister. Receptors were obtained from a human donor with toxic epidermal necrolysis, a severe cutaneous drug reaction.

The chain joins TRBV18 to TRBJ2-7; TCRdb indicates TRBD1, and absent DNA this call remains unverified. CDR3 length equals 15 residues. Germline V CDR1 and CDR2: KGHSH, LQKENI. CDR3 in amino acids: CASSPPNGAIYEQYF. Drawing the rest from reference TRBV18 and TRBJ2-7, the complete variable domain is NAGVMQNPRHLVRRRGQEARLRCSPMKGHSHVYWYRQLPEEGLKFMVYLQKENIIDESGMPKERFSAEFPKEGPSILRIQQVVRGDSAAYFCASSPPNGAIYEQYFGPGTRLTVT.

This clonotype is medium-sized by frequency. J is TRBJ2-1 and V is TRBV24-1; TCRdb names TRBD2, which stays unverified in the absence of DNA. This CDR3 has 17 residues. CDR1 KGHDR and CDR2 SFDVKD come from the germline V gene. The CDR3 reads CATRILRTIRESNEQFF.

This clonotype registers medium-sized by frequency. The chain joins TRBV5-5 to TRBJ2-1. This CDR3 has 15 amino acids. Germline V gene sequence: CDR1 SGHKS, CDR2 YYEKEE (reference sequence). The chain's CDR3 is CASSPHSGSYNEQFF.

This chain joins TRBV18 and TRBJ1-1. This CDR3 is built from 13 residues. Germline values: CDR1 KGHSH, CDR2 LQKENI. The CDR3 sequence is CASSPVLGTEAFF.

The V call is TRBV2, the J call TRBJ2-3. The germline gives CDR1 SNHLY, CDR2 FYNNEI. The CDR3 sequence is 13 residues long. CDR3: CASSEAGGDTQYF.

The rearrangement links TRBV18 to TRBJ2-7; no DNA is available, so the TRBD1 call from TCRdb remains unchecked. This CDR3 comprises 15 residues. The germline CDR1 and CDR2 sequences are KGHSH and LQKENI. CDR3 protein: CASSPRTGGFNEQYF.

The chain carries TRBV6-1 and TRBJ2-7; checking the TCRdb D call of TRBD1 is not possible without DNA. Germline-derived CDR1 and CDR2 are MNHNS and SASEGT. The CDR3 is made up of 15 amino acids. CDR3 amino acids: CASNRVGGPSYEQYF.

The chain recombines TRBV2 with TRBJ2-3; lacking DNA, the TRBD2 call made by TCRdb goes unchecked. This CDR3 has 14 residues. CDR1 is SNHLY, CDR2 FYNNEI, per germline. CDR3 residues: CASSEDGPTDTQYF.

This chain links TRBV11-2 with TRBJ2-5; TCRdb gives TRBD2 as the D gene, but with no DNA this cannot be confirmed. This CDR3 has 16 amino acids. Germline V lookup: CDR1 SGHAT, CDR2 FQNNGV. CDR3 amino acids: CASSLGGGTTMKTQYF.